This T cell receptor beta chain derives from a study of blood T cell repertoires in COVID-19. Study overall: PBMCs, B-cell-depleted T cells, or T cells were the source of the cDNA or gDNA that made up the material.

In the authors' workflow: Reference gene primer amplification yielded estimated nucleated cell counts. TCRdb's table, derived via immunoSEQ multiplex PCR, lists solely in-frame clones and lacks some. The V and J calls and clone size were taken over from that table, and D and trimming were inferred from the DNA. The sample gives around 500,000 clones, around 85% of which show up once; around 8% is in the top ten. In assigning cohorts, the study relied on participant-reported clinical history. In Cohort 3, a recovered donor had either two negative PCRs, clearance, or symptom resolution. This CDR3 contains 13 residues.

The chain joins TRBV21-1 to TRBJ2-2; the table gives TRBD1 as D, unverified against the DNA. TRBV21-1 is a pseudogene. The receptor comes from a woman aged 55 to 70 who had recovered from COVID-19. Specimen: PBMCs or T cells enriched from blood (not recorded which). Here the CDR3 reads CASSKQGMGELFF. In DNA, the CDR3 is TGTGCCAGCAGCAAACAGGGTATGGGGGAGCTGTTTTTT.